The 12 T cell receptor beta chains given below trace back to one sample, sequenced in a study of CD8+ T cells in alopecia areata. It was cDNA, reverse transcribed from extracted RNA, that served as the sequencing template. Libraries were prepared by immunoSEQ multiplex PCR; TCRdb keeps only in-frame clonotypes and omits some of them. The sample includes about 6,000 clones, none of them occurring once. Markers including CD4, CD8alpha, NKG2D and NKG2ACE guided sorting of pooled cutaneous lymph node cells. What was sequenced was CD8+ T cells sorted from a lymph node. These receptors were collected from a C3H/HeJ mouse with alopecia areata. The MHC haplotype of the strain is H2-k.

In this sample, this clone turned up many times. The genes are named according to mouse. The observed sequence ends 4 residues before the CDR3 terminus, with the missing tail filled in from the germline J gene. The chain is built from TRBV3 and TRBJ2-1; no firm D call. From germline, CDR1 is SNHLY and CDR2 FYNGKV (reference sequence). The CDR3 runs to 13 residues. Trimming left V 2 bases short and J 3 bases short, with 5 bases between. The CDR3 loop reads CASSLNTYAEQFF. Incomplete CDR3 DNA: TGTGCCAGCAGCTTAAACACCTATGCT.

This clone was seen ten or more times. Germline and genes: mouse. The CDR3 spells CASPGRDTEVFF. The covered CDR3 bases are TGTGCTAGCCCAGGTCGCGACACA. The V and J genes are TRBV29 and TRBJ1-1; D is unclear. The read finishes 4 residues shy of the CDR3 end, and the germline J gene is used to complete it. CDR3 length equals 12 residues. V was pared by 8 bases and J by 3 bases, with 10 bases between. Looked up from germline, CDR1 is MSHET and CDR2 is SYDVDS.

By sample share, this clone is hyperexpanded (1% or more). Germline and genes: mouse. From the germline J gene comes the end of the CDR3, since the read stops 4 residues before it. The rearrangement uses TRBV14 and TRBJ2-4; 9 bases agree with TRBD1. The CDR3 consists of 13 residues. The V gene's germline CDR1 is SGHDT and CDR2 FRDEAV. CDR3 sequence reads: CASSFGQGNTLYF. The covered CDR3 bases are TGTGCCAGCAGTTTCGGACAGGGGAAC.

This clone counts as medium-sized. Any gene name here is a mouse gene name. The read ends 4 residues shy of where the CDR3 ends; the end is completed using the germline J gene. The rearrangement joins TRBV19 to TRBJ2-3; tentatively, D is TRBD1 (5 bases). Trimming removed 1 base from V and 3 bases from J, with 6 bases in between. The CDR3 is 13 amino acids. From germline, CDR1 is FNHDT and CDR2 SITEND (reference sequence). The CDR3 sequence: CASSIHRAETLYF. The covered CDR3 bases are TGTGCCAGCAGTATACACAGGGCAGAA.

In its sample, this clone was seen many times. The gene names given are mouse names. The read finishes 4 residues shy of the CDR3 end, and the germline J gene is used to complete it. The chain recombines TRBV1 with TRBJ1-1, with D uncertain. The V gene lost 0 bases and the J gene lost 2 bases, with 4 bases spanning the gap. CDR1 and CDR2 from the germline V gene are NSQYPW and LRSPGD (reference sequence). The CDR3 has 13 residues. CDR3 region: CTCSADSNTEVFF. CDR3 DNA, as far as it was read: TGCACCTGCAGTGCAGACTCCAACACA. Full variable domain (outside the CDR3, taken from reference TRBV1 and TRBJ1-1): VTLLEQNPRWRLVPRGQAVNLRCILKNSQYPWMSWYQQDLQKQLQWLFTLRSPGDKEVKSLPGADYLATRVTDTELRLQVANMSQGRTLYCTCSADSNTEVFFGKGTRLTVV.

This clone was seen many times. The germline and genes are mouse ones. The read finishes 4 residues shy of the CDR3 end, and the germline J gene is used to complete it. The gene calls are TRBV14 and TRBJ2-5, with 9 bases aligning to TRBD2. Losses at the gene ends were 2 bases for V and 2 bases for J; bases not matched to a gene: 3. This CDR3 is 15 amino acids long. Germline V gene lookup returns CDR1 SGHDT and CDR2 FRDEAV. The CDR3 region is CASSFGGATQDTQYF. The part of the CDR3 DNA that was read is TGTGCCAGCAGTTTTGGGGGGGCGACCCAAGAC.

This clone showed up many times. Here the gene names and germline are mouse. The CDR3 end falls 4 residues outside the read, so it is completed with the germline J gene. The chain combines TRBV29 with TRBJ1-1, with TRBD1 as a possible D gene (6 bases). The CDR3 length is 12 residues. Trimming shortened V by 5 bases and J by 3 bases, and 7 bases separated the two germline ends. CDR1 and CDR2 (germline): MSHET, SYDVDS. This chain's CDR3 is CASSHRDTEVFF. The CDR3 DNA, read in part, is TGTGCTAGCAGTCACAGGGACACA. The whole variable domain, filled in from reference TRBV29 and TRBJ1-1, reads DMKVTQMPRYLIKRMGENVLLECGQDMSHETMYWYRQDPGLGLQLIYISYDVDSNSEGDIPKGYRVSRKKREHFSLILDSAKTNQTSVYFCASSHRDTEVFFGKGTRLTVV.

Notes on this clone: Gene names are the mouse ones. Sequencing ends 4 residues short of the CDR3 end; the germline J gene provides the rest. The V gene is TRBV13-2, the J gene TRBJ1-2; tentatively, D is TRBD1 (6 bases). This CDR3 has 14 amino acids. Germline assignment: CDR1 NNHNN and CDR2 SYGAGS (reference sequence). The CDR3 is CASGDALGGRDYTF. CDR3 bases read: TGTGCCAGCGGTGATGCCCTGGGGGGGCGC.

The table lists this clone with many counts. These gene names are mouse names. The read finishes 4 residues shy of the CDR3 end, and the germline J gene is used to complete it. This chain links TRBV13-1 with TRBJ2-7; D possibly corresponds to TRBD1 (6 bases). V was shortened by 0 bases and J by 3 bases, with 10 bases between the two germline ends. This CDR3 comprises 14 residues. The V gene's germline CDR1 is NSHNY and CDR2 SYGAGN. The part of the CDR3 DNA that was read is TGTGCCAGCAGTGATGATGGGACATACTAT. Its protein is CASSDDGTYY. The complete CDR3 reads CASSDDGTYYEQYF.

By its share, this clone is medium-sized. The genes and germline here are from mouse. The read comes to an end 4 residues before the CDR3 does, leaving the germline J gene to fill in the end. This chain connects TRBV14 to TRBJ2-7; 7 nucleotides match TRBD1. Looked up from germline, CDR1 is SGHDT and CDR2 is FRDEAV. This CDR3 has 13 amino acids. J lost 0 bases, V lost 5 bases, and 2 bases had no gene match. The chain's CDR3 is CASSWDSSYEQYF. The sequenced CDR3 bases are TGTGCCAGCAGCTGGGACAGCTCCTAT.

By its share, this clone is medium-sized. Gene names are the mouse ones. The CDR3 sequence: CASSSWDINQDTQYF. The sequenced CDR3 bases are TGTGCAAGCAGCTCTTGGGACATTAACCAAGAC. The chain employs TRBV16 and TRBJ2-5; a possible D gene is TRBD1 (6 bases). The sequence runs out 4 residues before the end of the CDR3; the remainder is reconstructed from the germline J gene. Germline CDR1 and CDR2: SGHSA and FRNQAP. With 4 bases removed from V and 0 bases from J, the gap between germline ends came to 11 bases. CDR3 size: 15 residues. The full variable domain, with the rest looked up from reference TRBV16 and TRBJ2-5, is NAGVIQTPRHKVTGKGQEATLWCEPISGHSAVFWYRQTIVQGLEFLTYFRNQAPIDDSGMPKERFSAQMPNQSHSTLKIQSTQPQDSAVYLCASSSWDINQDTQYFGPGTRLLVL.

Concerning this clone itself: Germline and genes here are mouse. The sequenced fragment ends 4 residues before the CDR3 boundary, so the rest is inferred from the germline J gene. This sequence joins TRBV13-2 and TRBJ1-1; D is possibly TRBD1 (5 bases). Germline-derived CDR1 and CDR2 are NNHNN and SYGAGS (reference sequence). This CDR3 is built from 13 residues. The ends were cut back, 0 bases at V and 3 bases at J, with 6 bases in the middle. CDR3 residues: CASGDARDTEVFF. Incomplete CDR3 DNA: TGTGCCAGCGGTGATGCCAGGGACACA.